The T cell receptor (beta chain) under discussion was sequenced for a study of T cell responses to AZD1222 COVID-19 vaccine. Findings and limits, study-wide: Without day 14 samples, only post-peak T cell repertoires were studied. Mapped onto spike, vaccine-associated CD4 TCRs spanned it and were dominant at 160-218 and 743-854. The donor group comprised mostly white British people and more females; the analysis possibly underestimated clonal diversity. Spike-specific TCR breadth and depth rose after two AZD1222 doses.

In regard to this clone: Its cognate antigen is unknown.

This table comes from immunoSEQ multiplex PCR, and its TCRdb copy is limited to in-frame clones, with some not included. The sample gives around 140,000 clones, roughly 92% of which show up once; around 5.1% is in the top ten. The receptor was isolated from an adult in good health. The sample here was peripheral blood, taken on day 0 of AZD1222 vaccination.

The CDR3 region has the DNA TGTGCCAGCAGCCCATTCCTAGCGGGAGTCAATGAGCAGTTCTTC. It translates to CASSPFLAGVNEQFF. The chain combines TRBV5-5 with TRBJ2-1, with 10 bases identical to TRBD2. Trimming at V came to 4 bases and at J to 6 bases, leaving 7 bases not matched to a gene. Per the germline V gene, CDR1 is SGHKS and CDR2 is YYEKEE (reference sequence). CDR3 length: 15 amino acids. Together with reference TRBV5-5 and TRBJ2-1, the CDR3 gives the full variable domain: DAGVTQSPTHLIKTRGQQVTLRCSPISGHKSVSWYQQVLGQGPQFIFQYYEKEERGRGNFPDRFSARQFPNYSSELNVNALLLGDSALYLCASSPFLAGVNEQFFGPGTRLTVL.